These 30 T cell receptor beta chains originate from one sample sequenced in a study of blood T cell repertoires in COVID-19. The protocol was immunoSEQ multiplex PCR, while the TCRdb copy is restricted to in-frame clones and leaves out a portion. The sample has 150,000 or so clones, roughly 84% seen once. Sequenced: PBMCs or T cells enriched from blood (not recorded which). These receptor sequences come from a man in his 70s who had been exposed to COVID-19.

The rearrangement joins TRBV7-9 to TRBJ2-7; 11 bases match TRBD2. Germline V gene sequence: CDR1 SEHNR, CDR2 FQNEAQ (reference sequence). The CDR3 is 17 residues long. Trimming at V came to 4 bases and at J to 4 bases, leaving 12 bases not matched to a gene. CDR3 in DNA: TGTGCCAGCAGCTCAATAACCTTACTAGCGGGAGTTTACGAGCAGTACTTC. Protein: CASSSITLLAGVYEQYF. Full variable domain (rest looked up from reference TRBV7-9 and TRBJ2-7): DTGVSQNPRHKITKRGQNVTFRCDPISEHNRLYWYRQTLGQGPEFLTYFQNEAQLEKSRLLSDRFSAERPKGSFSTLEIQRTEQGDSAMYLCASSSITLLAGVYEQYFGPGTRLTVT.

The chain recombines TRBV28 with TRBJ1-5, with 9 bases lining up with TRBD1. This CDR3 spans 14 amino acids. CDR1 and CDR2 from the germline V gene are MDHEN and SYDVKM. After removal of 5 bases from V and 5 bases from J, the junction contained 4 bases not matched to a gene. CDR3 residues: CASSPGTGYQPQHF. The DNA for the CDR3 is TGTGCCAGCAGTCCTGGGACAGGGTATCAGCCCCAGCATTTT.

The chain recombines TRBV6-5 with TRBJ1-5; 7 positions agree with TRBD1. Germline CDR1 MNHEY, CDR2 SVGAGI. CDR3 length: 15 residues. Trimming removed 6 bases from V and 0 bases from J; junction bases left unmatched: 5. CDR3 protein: CASSQDRTSNQPQHF. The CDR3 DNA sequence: TGTGCCAGCAGCCAGGACAGGACTAGCAATCAGCCCCAGCATTTT.

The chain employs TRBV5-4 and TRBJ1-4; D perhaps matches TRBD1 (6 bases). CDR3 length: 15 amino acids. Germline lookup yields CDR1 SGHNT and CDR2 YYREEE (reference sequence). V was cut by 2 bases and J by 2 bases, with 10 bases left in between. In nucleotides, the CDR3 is TGTGCCAGCAGCTTACAGGGCGCTACTAATGAAAAACTGTTTTTT. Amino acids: CASSLQGATNEKLFF.

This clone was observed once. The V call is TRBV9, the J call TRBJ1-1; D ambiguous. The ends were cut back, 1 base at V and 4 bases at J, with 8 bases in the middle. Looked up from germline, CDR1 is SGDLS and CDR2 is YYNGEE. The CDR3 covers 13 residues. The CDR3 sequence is CASSVTSGTEAFF. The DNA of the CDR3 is TGTGCCAGCAGCGTAACATCGGGCACTGAAGCTTTCTTT.

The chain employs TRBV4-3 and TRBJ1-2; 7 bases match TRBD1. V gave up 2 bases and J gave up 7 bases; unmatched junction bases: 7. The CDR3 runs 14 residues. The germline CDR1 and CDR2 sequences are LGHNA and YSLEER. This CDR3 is CASSQNRGRGGYTF. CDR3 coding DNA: TGCGCCAGCAGCCAAAACAGGGGTAGAGGTGGCTACACCTTC.

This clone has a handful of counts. The CDR3 sequence is CASRAPGTGFNQPQHF. CDR3 sequence (DNA): TGTGCCAGCAGAGCCCCTGGGACAGGTTTTAATCAGCCCCAGCATTTT. The gene calls are TRBV25-1 and TRBJ1-5; 8 nucleotides line up with TRBD1. V was clipped by 6 bases and J by 4 bases; unmatched bases: 11. Looked up from germline, CDR1 is MGHDK and CDR2 is SYGVNS. CDR3 length: 16 amino acids.

For the CDR3, the DNA is TGTGCCATCAGTGAGTCTGGCGGGAGCTCTTGGTACGAGCAGTACTTC. This sequence encodes CAISESGGSSWYEQYF. This rearrangement joins TRBV10-3 to TRBJ2-7; TRBD2 aligns across 7 bases. Germline CDR1 reads ENHRY; CDR2 reads SYGVKD. This CDR3 contains 16 residues. The junction had 9 bases not matched to a gene; V was cut back by 0 bases and J by 4 bases.

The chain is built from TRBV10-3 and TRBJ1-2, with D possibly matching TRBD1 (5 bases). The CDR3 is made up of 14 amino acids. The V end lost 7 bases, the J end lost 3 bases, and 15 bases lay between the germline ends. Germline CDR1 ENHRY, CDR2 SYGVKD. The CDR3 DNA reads TGTGCCATCACCTTGGGGGGGAATGACTATGGCTACACCTTC. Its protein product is CAITLGGNDYGYTF.

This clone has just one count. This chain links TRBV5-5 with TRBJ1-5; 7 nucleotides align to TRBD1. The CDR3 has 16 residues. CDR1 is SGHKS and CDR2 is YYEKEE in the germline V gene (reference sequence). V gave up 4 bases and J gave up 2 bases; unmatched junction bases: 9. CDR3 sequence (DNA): TGTGCCAGCAGCCCCCTCACAGGGGTTGGCAATCAGCCCCAGCATTTT. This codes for CASSPLTGVGNQPQHF.

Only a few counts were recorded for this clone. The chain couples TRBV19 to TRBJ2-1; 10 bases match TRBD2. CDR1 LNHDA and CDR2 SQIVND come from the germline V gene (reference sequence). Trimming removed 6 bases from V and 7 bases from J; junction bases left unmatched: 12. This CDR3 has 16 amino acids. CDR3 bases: TGTGCCAGTAGGCACTCTAGCGGGGGCCAGTATAATGAGCAGTTCTTC. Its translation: CASRHSSGGQYNEQFF.

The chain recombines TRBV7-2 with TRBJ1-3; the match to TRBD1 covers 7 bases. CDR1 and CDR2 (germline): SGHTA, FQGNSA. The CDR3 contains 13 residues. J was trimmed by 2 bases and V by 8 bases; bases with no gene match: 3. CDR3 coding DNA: TGTGCCAGCCTAACAGGGGCTGGAAACACCATATATTTT. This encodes CASLTGAGNTIYF.

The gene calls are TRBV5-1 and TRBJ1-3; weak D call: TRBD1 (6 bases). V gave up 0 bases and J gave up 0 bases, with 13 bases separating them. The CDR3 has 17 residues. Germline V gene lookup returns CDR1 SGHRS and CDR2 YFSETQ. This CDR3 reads CASSLAGQRFSGNTIYF. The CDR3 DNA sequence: TGCGCCAGCAGCTTGGCCGGACAGCGGTTCTCTGGAAACACCATATATTTT.

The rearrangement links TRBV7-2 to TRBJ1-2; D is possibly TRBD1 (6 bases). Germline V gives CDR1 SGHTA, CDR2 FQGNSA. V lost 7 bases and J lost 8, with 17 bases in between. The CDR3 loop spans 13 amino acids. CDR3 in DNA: TGTGCCAGCAACCTACTTACAGGGAACGGCTACACCTTC. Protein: CASNLLTGNGYTF.

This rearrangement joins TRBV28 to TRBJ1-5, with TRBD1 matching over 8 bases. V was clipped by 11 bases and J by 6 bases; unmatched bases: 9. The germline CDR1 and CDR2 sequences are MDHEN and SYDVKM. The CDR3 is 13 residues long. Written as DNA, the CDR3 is TGTGCCTCCAAACAGGGGGTGGTTCAGCCCCAGCATTTT. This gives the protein CASKQGVVQPQHF.

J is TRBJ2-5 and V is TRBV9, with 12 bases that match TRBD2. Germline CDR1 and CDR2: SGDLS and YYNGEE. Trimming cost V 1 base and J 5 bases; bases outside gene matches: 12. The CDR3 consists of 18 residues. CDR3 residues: CASSVQASGGARWETQYF. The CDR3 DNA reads TGTGCCAGCAGCGTACAGGCTAGCGGGGGGGCACGTTGGGAGACCCAGTACTTC. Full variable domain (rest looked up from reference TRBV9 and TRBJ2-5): DSGVTQTPKHLITATGQRVTLRCSPRSGDLSVYWYQQSLDQGLQFLIQYYNGEERAKGNILERFSAQQFPDLHSELNLSSLELGDSALYFCASSVQASGGARWETQYFGPGTRLLVL.

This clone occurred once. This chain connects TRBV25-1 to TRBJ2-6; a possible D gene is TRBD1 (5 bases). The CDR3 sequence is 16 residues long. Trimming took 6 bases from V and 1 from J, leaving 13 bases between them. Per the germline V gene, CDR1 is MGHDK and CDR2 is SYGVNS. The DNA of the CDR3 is TGTGCCAGCAGAGAGGCGACAGCATCTGGGGCCAACGTCCTGACTTTC. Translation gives CASREATASGANVLTF.

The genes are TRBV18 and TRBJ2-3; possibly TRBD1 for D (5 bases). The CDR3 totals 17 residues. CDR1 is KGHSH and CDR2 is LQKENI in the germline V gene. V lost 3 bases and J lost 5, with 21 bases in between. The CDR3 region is CASSPLPSNKQGDTQYF. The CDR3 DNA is TGTGCCAGCTCACCCCTACCAAGCAATAAGCAGGGAGATACGCAGTATTTT.

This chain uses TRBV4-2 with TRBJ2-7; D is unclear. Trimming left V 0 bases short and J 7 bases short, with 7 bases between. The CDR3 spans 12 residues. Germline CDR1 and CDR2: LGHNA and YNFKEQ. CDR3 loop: CASSQDRREQYF. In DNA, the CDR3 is TGTGCCAGCAGCCAAGATCGCCGGGAGCAGTACTTC.

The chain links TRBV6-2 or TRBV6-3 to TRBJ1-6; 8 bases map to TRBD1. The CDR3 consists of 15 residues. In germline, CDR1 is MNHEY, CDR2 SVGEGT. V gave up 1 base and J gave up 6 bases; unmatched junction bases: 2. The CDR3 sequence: CASSYWTGINSPLHF. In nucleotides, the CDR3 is TGTGCCAGCAGTTACTGGACAGGGATTAATTCACCCCTCCACTTT.

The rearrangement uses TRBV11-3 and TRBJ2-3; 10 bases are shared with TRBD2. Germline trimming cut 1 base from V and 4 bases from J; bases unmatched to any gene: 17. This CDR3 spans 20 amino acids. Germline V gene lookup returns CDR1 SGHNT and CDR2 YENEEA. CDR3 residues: CASSLGGSGRNKGAADTQYF. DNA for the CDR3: TGTGCCAGCAGCTTAGGCGGTAGCGGGAGGAACAAAGGGGCTGCAGATACGCAGTATTTT.

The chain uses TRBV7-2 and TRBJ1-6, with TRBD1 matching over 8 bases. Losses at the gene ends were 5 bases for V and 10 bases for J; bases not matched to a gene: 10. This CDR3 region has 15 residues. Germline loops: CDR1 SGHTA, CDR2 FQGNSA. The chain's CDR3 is CASSPGQGGLSPLHF. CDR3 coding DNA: TGTGCCAGCAGCCCCGGACAGGGAGGACTATCACCCCTCCACTTT.

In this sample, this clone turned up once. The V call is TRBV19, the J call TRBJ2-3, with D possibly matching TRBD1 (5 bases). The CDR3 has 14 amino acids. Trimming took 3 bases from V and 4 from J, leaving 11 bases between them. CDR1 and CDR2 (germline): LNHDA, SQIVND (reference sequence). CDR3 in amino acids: CASSIQGGPDTQYF. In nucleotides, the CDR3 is TGTGCCAGTAGTATTCAGGGCGGACCAGATACGCAGTATTTT.

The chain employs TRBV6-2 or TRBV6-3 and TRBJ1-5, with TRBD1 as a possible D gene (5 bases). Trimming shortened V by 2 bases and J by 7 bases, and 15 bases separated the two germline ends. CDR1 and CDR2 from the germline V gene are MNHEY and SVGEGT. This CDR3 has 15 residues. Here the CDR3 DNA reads TGTGCCAGCAGTTACGATCGGGGGGTGGGACAGCCCCAGCATTTT. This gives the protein CASSYDRGVGQPQHF.

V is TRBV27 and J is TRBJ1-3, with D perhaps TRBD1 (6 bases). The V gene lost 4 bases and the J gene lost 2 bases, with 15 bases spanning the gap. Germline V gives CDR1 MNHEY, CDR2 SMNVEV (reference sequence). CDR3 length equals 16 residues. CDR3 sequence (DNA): TGTGCCAGCAGTTCCTCCGGCAGGGGCACTGGAAACACCATATATTTT. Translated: CASSSSGRGTGNTIYF.

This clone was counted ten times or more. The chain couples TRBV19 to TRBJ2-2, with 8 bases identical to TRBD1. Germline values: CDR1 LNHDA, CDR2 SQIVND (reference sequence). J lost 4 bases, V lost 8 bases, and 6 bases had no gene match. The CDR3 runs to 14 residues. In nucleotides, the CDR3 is TGTGCCAGTTTGGACAGGGATGGCACCGGGGAGCTGTTTTTT. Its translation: CASLDRDGTGELFF.

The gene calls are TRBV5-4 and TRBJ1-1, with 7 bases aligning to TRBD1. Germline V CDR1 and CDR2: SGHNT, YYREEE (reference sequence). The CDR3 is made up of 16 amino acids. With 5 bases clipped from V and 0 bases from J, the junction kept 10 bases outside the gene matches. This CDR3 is CASRAAGGLVNTEAFF. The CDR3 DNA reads TGTGCCAGCAGGGCGGCAGGGGGACTGGTGAACACTGAAGCTTTCTTT.

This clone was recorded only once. CDR3 in amino acids: CASKAGTGTYSNQPQHF. Here the CDR3 DNA reads TGTGCCAGCAAGGCCGGGACAGGGACGTATAGCAATCAGCCCCAGCATTTT. The rearrangement uses TRBV2 and TRBJ1-5; TRBD1 matches at 9 bases. CDR3 size: 17 residues. V was pared by 7 bases and J by 0 bases, with 10 bases of the junction left unmatched. CDR1 SNHLY and CDR2 FYNNEI come from the germline V gene.

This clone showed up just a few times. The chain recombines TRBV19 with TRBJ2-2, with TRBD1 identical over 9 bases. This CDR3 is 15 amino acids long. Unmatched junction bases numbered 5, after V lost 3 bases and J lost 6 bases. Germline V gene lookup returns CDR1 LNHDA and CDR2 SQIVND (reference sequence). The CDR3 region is CASSIQDRGPGELFF. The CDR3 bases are TGTGCCAGTAGTATCCAGGACAGGGGTCCCGGGGAGCTGTTTTTT.

CDR3 region: CASSDDLLRNEQFF. The CDR3 DNA sequence: TGTGCCAGCAGTGATGACTTATTAAGGAATGAGCAGTTCTTC. V is TRBV2 and J is TRBJ2-1; D ambiguous. CDR3 length: 14 amino acids. V was pared by 3 bases and J by 7 bases, with 13 bases between. Germline V gives CDR1 SNHLY, CDR2 FYNNEI. Based on the CDR3 plus reference TRBV2 and TRBJ2-1, the full variable domain is EPEVTQTPSHQVTQMGQEVILRCVPISNHLYFYWYRQILGQKVEFLVSFYNNEISEKSEIFDDQFSVERPDGSNFTLKIRSTKLEDSAMYFCASSDDLLRNEQFFGPGTRLTVL.